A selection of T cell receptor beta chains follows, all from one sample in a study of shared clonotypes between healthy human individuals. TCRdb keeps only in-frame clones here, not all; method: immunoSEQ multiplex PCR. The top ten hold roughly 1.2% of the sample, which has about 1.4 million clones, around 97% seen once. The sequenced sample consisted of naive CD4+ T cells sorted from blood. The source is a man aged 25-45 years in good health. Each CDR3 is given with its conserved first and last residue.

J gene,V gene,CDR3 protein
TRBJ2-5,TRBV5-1,CASSHFGGEETQYF
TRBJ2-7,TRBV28,CASSSGAANSYEQYF
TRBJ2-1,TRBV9,CASSVVAGAPNEQFF
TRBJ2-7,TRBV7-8,CASSLLDSSDQYF
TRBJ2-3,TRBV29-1,CSVGQPLTDTQYF
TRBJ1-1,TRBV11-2,CASSPGRVTEAFF
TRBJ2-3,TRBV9,CASSVEGSGGTDTQYF
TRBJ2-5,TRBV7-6,CASSLARGETQYF
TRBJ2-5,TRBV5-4,CASSLRTSGRETQYF
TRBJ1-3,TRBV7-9,CASSLWSGSSGNTMYF
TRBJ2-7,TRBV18,CASSPTLAEGTYEQYF
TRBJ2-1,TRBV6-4,CASSDIAAGGREQFF
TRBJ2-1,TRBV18,CASSPPAGGYNEQFF
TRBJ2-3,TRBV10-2,CASRGSQDTQYF
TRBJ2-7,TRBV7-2,CASSLAYGTAYEQYF
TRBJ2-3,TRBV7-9,CASSLISGVSTDTQYF